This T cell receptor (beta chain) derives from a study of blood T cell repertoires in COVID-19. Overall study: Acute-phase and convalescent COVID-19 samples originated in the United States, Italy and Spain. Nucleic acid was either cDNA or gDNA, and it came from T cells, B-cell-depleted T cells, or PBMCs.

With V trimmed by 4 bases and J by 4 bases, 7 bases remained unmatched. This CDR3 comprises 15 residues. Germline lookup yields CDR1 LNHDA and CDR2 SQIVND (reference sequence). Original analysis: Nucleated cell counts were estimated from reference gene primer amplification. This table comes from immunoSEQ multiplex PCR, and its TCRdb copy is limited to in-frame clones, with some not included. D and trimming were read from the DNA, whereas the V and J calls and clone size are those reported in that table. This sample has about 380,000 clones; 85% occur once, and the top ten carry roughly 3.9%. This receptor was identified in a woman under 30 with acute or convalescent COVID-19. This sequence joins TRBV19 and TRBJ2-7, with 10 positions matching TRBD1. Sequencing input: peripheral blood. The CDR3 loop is CASSTAGTGAYEQYF. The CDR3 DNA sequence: TGTGCCAGTAGTACGGCCGGGACAGGGGCTTACGAGCAGTACTTC.